These 18 T cell receptor beta chains were all obtained from the same sample, sequenced in a study of blood T cell repertoires in COVID-19. This table comes from immunoSEQ multiplex PCR, and its TCRdb copy is limited to in-frame clones, with some not included. The table records around 150,000 clones, 75% to 90% of them present only once. Material for sequencing was peripheral blood. The receptors shown here come from a woman aged 55 to 70 with active COVID-19.

The chain couples TRBV10-3 to TRBJ2-7; 9 bases agree with TRBD2. This CDR3 region has 14 residues. Per germline, CDR1 ENHRY and CDR2 SYGVKD. Trimming at V came to 9 bases and at J to 3 bases, leaving 9 bases not matched to a gene. The CDR3 spells CAMGSGRGDYEQYF. CDR3 sequence (DNA): TGTGCCATGGGTAGCGGGAGAGGGGACTACGAGCAGTACTTC.

This clone was seen a single time. The rearrangement links TRBV10-3 to TRBJ2-3; TRBD2 is a possible D gene (6 bases). Germline V gene data show CDR1 as ENHRY and CDR2 as SYGVKD. This CDR3 region has 17 residues. V shed 6 bases and J shed 0 bases, with 19 bases lying between them. Written as DNA, the CDR3 is TGTGCCATCAGCCTCCCCCCCGGCGGGACTAGCACAGATACGCAGTATTTT. Amino acids: CAISLPPGGTSTDTQYF.

The chain has TRBV3-1 (or the pseudogene TRBV3-2) and TRBJ2-1, with 13 nucleotides matching TRBD2. The germline gives CDR1 LGHDT, CDR2 YNNKEL (reference sequence). This CDR3 is built from 17 residues. The V and J ends lost 4 bases and 3 bases, in that order; junction bases with no gene match: 6. This CDR3 is CASSRRTSGSGYNEQFF. The CDR3 region has the DNA TGTGCCAGCAGCCGCCGGACTAGCGGGAGCGGCTACAATGAGCAGTTCTTC.

This chain joins TRBV5-1 and TRBJ1-1; the match to TRBD1 covers 8 bases. V shed 3 bases and J 4 bases; nucleotides not matched to a gene: 14. This CDR3 is built from 17 residues. Per the germline V gene, CDR1 is SGHRS and CDR2 is YFSETQ. Here the CDR3 reads CASSSLPQGGAGTEAFF. DNA of the CDR3: TGCGCCAGCAGCTCCCTCCCACAGGGGGGCGCCGGCACTGAAGCTTTCTTT.

The gene calls are TRBV4-3 and TRBJ2-5; weak D call: TRBD1 (6 bases). The CDR3 is 16 amino acids. The V gene's germline CDR1 is LGHNA and CDR2 YSLEER. V lost 0 bases and J lost 2, with 13 bases in between. The CDR3 region has the DNA TGCGCCAGCAGCCAAGAGACCGGACAGAAGCAAGAGACCCAGTACTTC. Amino acid sequence: CASSQETGQKQETQYF.

Comment on this clone: At the DNA level, this CDR3 is encoded by other sequences in the same sample as well. This chain connects TRBV18 to TRBJ2-6, with D unclear. The germline CDR1 and CDR2 sequences are KGHSH and LQKENI. V dropped 1 base and J dropped 0 bases, with 7 bases sitting between them. CDR3 size: 16 residues. CDR3: CASSPLGGSGANVLTF. The CDR3 DNA reads as TGTGCCAGCTCACCACTCGGCGGCTCTGGGGCCAACGTCCTGACTTTC.

The chain joins TRBV9 to TRBJ2-5; 7 bases are a match to TRBD2. With 3 bases clipped from V and 1 base from J, the junction kept 6 bases outside the gene matches. This CDR3 has 15 amino acids. The V gene's germline CDR1 is SGDLS and CDR2 YYNGEE. CDR3 nucleotide sequence: TGTGCCAGCAGCGCCAACTGGGGGGGCCAAGAGACCCAGTACTTC. This encodes CASSANWGGQETQYF.

The chain carries TRBV2 and TRBJ1-6; 7 nucleotides line up with TRBD1. The CDR3 contains 13 residues. The junction had 7 bases not matched to a gene; V was cut back by 9 bases and J by 8 bases. CDR1 and CDR2 (germline): SNHLY, FYNNEI. CDR3 nucleotides: TGTGCCAGTAAGACAGGGATCGATTCACCCCTCCACTTT. Translated, it gives CASKTGIDSPLHF.

J is TRBJ1-3 and V is TRBV9, with D uncertain. With 5 bases removed from V and 0 bases from J, the gap between germline ends came to 12 bases. The CDR3 runs to 15 residues. The germline V gene has CDR1 SGDLS and CDR2 YYNGEE. CDR3 residues: CASSFDMSSGNTIYF. The CDR3 DNA reads TGTGCCAGCAGTTTCGACATGAGCTCTGGAAACACCATATATTTT.

The V call is TRBV7-2, the J call TRBJ2-2; no definite D call. This CDR3 has 14 amino acids. CDR1 is SGHTA, CDR2 FQGNSA, per germline. Trimming left V 2 bases short and J 1 base short, with 5 bases between. CDR3 loop: CASSLSRNTGELFF. Written as DNA, the CDR3 is TGTGCCAGCAGCTTATCGAGGAACACCGGGGAGCTGTTTTTT.

The chain links TRBV18 to TRBJ1-3; the D is unclear. CDR3 length: 15 residues. The V end lost 0 bases, the J end lost 8 bases, and 14 bases lay between the germline ends. Germline loops: CDR1 KGHSH, CDR2 LQKENI. In DNA form, the CDR3 reads TGTGCCAGCTCACCACCGGAGAGGGTGGTGGACACCATATATTTT. It encodes CASSPPERVVDTIYF.

V is TRBV4-2 and J is TRBJ2-7, with 8 bases identical to TRBD2. With V trimmed by 0 bases and J by 0 bases, 10 bases remained unmatched. This CDR3 region has 18 residues. CDR1 is LGHNA, CDR2 YNFKEQ, per germline. CDR3 sequence: CASSQERASGQPSYEQYF. The CDR3 nucleotides read TGTGCCAGCAGCCAAGAAAGGGCTAGCGGGCAACCCTCCTACGAGCAGTACTTC.

The chain has TRBV2 and TRBJ1-6, with no clear D. This CDR3 has 15 residues. With 0 bases removed from V and 4 bases from J, the gap between germline ends came to 7 bases. CDR1 is SNHLY, CDR2 FYNNEI, per germline. The CDR3 region is CASSEATRYNSPLHF. Here the CDR3 DNA reads TGTGCCAGCAGTGAAGCTACGCGTTATAATTCACCCCTCCACTTT.

This chain uses TRBV18 with TRBJ2-1, with D possibly being TRBD2 (5 bases). The germline CDR1 and CDR2 sequences are KGHSH and LQKENI. CDR3 length: 17 residues. With 2 bases removed from V and 0 bases from J, the gap between germline ends came to 14 bases. The CDR3 DNA follows: TGTGCCAGCTCACCATCTACACCGGGGAGCTCCTACAATGAGCAGTTCTTC. This codes for CASSPSTPGSSYNEQFF.

The chain employs TRBV12-3 or TRBV12-4 and TRBJ2-7; D not certain. V dropped 3 bases and J dropped 3 bases, with 3 bases sitting between them. The CDR3 contains 11 residues. CDR3 DNA sequence: TGTGCCAGCAGTTTCCTCTACGAGCAGTACTTC. Translated: CASSFLYEQYF.

This chain joins TRBV7-8 and TRBJ2-7, with D possibly being TRBD2 (5 bases). Trimming stripped 2 bases from V and 4 bases from J, with 12 bases between. Per the germline V gene, CDR1 is SGHVS and CDR2 is FQNEAQ. There are 14 residues in the CDR3. As DNA, the CDR3 is TGTGCCAGCAGCTTACGAGGGAGAGCGTACGAGCAGTACTTC. This sequence encodes CASSLRGRAYEQYF.

J is TRBJ2-2 and V is TRBV9; TRBD2 agrees at 13 bases. Losses at the gene ends were 4 bases for V and 7 bases for J; bases not matched to a gene: 13. CDR1 is SGDLS and CDR2 is YYNGEE in the germline V gene. This CDR3 contains 18 residues. The CDR3: CASSPQSGLAGVGGELFF. CDR3 nucleotides: TGTGCCAGCAGCCCCCAAAGCGGACTAGCGGGAGTGGGCGGGGAGCTGTTTTTT.

This chain connects TRBV7-9 to TRBJ2-1, with TRBD2 matching over 8 bases. The CDR3 consists of 17 residues. Trimming at V came to 2 bases and at J to 5 bases, leaving 11 bases not matched to a gene. The germline V gene encodes CDR1 SEHNR and CDR2 FQNEAQ (reference sequence). DNA of the CDR3: TGTGCCAGCAGCTTAATGGTTGGGACTAGAGGGGACAATGAGCAGTTCTTC. Amino acids: CASSLMVGTRGDNEQFF.